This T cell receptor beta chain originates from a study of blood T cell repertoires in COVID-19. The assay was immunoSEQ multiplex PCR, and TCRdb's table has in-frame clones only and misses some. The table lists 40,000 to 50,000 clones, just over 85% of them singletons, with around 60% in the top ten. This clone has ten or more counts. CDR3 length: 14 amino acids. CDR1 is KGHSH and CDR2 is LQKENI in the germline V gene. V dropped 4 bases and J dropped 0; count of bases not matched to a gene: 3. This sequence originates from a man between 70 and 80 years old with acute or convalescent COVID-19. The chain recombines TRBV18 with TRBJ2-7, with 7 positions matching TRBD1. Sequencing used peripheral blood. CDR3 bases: TGTGCCAGCTCACAACAGGGGAGCTCCTACGAGCAGTACTTC. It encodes CASSQQGSSYEQYF.